This T cell receptor beta chain was captured by sequencing in a study of T cell responses to AZD1222 COVID-19 vaccine. Whole-study results and caveats: Compared with day 0, the breadth and depth of the Spike-specific TCR repertoire rose significantly after two doses of AZD1222. White British donors predominated, females outnumbered males, and clonal diversity was possibly underestimated. Mapped onto spike, vaccine-associated CD4 TCRs spanned it and were dominant at 160-218 and 743-854.

In the case of this clone: Its antigen is not known.

Method: immunoSEQ multiplex PCR; TCRdb's copy keeps in-frame clones and lacks some. The data show 100,000 to 150,000 clones, about 90% seen once. This CDR3 is built from 17 residues. Germline V gives CDR1 KGHSH, CDR2 LQKENI. V was clipped by 11 bases and J by 0 bases; unmatched bases: 17. This rearrangement joins TRBV18 to TRBJ1-1, with 8 bases that match TRBD1. The material was peripheral blood, obtained on day 0 of AZD1222 vaccination. The sequence derives from an adult in good health. The chain's CDR3 is CASPPQGAVAMNTEAFF. DNA of the CDR3: TGTGCCTCACCCCCTCAGGGGGCGGTTGCAATGAACACTGAAGCTTTCTTT.